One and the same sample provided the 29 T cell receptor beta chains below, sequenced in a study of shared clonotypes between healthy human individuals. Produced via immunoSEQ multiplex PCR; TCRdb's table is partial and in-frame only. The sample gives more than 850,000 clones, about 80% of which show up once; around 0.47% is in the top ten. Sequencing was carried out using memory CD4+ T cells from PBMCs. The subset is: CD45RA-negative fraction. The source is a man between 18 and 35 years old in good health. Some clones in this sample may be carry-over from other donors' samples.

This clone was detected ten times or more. The CDR3 loop is CAWRLVETQYF. Here the CDR3 DNA reads TGTGCCTGGAGGTTAGTGGAGACCCAGTACTTC. The rearrangement joins TRBV30 to TRBJ2-5, with D unclear. Germline lookup yields CDR1 GTSNPN and CDR2 SVGIG (reference sequence). The CDR3 sequence is 11 residues long. V lost 3 bases to trimming and J lost 5 bases, with 7 bases between them.

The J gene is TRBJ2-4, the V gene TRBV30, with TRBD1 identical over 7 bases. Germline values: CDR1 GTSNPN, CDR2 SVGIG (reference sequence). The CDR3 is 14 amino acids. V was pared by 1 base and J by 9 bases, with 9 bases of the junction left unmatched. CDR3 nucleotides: TGTGCCTGGAGTGCAACACAGGGGTCTGGCATTCAGTACTTC. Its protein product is CAWSATQGSGIQYF.

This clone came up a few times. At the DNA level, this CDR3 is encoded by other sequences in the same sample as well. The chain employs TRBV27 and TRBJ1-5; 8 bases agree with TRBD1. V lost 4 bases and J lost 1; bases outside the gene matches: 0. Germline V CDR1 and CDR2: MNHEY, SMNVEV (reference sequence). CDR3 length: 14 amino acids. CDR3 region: CASSYRGSNQPQHF. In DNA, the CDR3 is TGTGCCAGCAGTTACAGGGGGAGCAATCAGCCCCAGCATTTT.

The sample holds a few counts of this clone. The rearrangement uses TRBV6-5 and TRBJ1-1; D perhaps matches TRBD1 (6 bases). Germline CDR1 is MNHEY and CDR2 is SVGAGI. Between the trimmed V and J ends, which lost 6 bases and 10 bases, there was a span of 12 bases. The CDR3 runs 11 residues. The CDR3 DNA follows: TGTGCCAGCAGGAACCAAGGGGGAGCTTTCTTT. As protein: CASRNQGGAFF.

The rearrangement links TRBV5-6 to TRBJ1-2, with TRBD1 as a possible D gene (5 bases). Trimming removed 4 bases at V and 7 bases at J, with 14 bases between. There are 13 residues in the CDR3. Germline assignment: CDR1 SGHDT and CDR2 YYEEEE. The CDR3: CASSRDQGSGYTF. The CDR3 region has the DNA TGTGCCAGCAGCCGGGACCAAGGTAGTGGCTACACCTTC.

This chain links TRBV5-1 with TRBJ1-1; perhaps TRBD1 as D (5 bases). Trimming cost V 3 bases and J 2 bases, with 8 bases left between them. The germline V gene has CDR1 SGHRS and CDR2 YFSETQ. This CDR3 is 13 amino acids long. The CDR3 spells CASSSQDNTEAFF. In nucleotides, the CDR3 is TGCGCCAGCAGCTCACAGGATAACACTGAAGCTTTCTTT.

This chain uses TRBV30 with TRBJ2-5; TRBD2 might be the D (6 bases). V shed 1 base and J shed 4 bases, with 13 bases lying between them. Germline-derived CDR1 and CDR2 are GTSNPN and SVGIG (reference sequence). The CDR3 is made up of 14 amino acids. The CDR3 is CAWSGGLAPETQYF. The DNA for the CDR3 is TGTGCCTGGAGTGGGGGACTTGCCCCAGAGACCCAGTACTTC.

The CDR3: CASQGLETQYF. CDR3 sequence (DNA): TGCGCCAGTCAGGGACTAGAGACCCAGTACTTC. The rearrangement uses TRBV5-1 and TRBJ2-5; tentative D call: TRBD2 (6 bases). V lost 8 bases and J lost 4, with 9 bases in between. The CDR3 consists of 11 residues. The germline CDR1 and CDR2 sequences are SGHRS and YFSETQ.

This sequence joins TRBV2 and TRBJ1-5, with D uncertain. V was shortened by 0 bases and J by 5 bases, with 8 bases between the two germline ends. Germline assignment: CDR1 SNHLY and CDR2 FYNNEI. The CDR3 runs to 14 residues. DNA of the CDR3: TGTGCCAGCAGTGAAGCGCTGCCCGATCAGCCCCAGCATTTT. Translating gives CASSEALPDQPQHF.

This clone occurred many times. The CDR3: CASSLWVVGVAPYEQYF. The DNA of the CDR3 is TGTGCCAGCAGCTTGTGGGTCGTGGGGGTGGCCCCCTACGAGCAGTACTTC. The chain uses TRBV5-4 and TRBJ2-7; perhaps D is TRBD1 or TRBD2 (5 bases each). Germline loops: CDR1 SGHNT, CDR2 YYREEE (reference sequence). The CDR3 length is 17 residues. Trimming took off 1 base at V and 2 bases at J, with 19 bases between the two ends.

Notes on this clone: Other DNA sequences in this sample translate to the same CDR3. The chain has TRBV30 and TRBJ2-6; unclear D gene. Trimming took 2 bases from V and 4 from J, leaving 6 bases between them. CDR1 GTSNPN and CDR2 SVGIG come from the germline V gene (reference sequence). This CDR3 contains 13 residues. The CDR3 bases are TGTGCCTGGAGTTTTGGCGGGGCCAACGTCCTGACTTTC. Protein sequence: CAWSFGGANVLTF.

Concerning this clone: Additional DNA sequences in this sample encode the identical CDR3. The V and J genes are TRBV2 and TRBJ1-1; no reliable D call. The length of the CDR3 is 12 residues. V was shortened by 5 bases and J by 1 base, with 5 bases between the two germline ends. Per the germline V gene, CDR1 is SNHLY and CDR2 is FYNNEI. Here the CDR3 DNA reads TGTGCCAGCAGTCGAAGGAACACTGAAGCTTTCTTT. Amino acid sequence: CASSRRNTEAFF. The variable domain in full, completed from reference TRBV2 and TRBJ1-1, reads EPEVTQTPSHQVTQMGQEVILRCVPISNHLYFYWYRQILGQKVEFLVSFYNNEISEKSEIFDDQFSVERPDGSNFTLKIRSTKLEDSAMYFCASSRRNTEAFFGQGTRLTVV.

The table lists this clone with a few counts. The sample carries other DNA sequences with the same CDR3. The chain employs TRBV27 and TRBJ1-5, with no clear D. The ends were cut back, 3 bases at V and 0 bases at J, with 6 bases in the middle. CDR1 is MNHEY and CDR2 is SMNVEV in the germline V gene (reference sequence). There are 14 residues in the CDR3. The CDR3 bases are TGTGCCAGCAGTTTTCGGTATAGCAATCAGCCCCAGCATTTT. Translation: CASSFRYSNQPQHF.

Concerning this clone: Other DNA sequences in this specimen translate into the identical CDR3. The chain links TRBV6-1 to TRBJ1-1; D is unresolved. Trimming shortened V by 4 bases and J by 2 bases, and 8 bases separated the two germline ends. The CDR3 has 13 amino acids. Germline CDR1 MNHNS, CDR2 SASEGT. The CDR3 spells CASSGAPNTEAFF. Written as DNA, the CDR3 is TGTGCCAGCAGTGGGGCCCCCAACACTGAAGCTTTCTTT.

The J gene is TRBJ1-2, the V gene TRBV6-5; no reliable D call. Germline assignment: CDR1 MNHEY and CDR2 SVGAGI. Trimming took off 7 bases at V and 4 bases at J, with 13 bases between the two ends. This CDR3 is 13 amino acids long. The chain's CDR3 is CASKAEPPYGYTF. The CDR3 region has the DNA TGTGCCAGCAAGGCAGAACCCCCCTATGGCTACACCTTC.

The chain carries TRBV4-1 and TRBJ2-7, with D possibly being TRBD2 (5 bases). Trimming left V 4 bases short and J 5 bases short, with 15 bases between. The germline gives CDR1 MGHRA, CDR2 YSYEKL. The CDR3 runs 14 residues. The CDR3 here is CASSPARGENEQYF. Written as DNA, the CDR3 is TGCGCCAGCAGCCCAGCACGGGGAGAGAACGAGCAGTACTTC.

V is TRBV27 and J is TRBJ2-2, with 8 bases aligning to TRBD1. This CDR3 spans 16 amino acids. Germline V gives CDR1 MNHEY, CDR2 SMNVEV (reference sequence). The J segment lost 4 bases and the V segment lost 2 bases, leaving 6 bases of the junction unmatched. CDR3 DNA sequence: TGTGCCAGCAGTTTAAGAGGACAGGGTGGCACCGGGGAGCTGTTTTTT. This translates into CASSLRGQGGTGELFF.

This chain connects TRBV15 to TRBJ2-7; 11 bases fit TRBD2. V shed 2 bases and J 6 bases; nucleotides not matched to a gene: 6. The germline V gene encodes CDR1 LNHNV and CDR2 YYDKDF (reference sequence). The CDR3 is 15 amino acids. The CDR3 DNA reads TGTGCCACCAGCAGATTAGCGGGAGGGCCGAGCGAGCAGTACTTC. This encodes CATSRLAGGPSEQYF.

The chain's CDR3 is CASSLRQQAYEQYF. In DNA, the CDR3 is TGTGCCAGCAGCTTGAGGCAACAGGCCTACGAGCAGTACTTC. This chain connects TRBV6-1 to TRBJ2-7; a weak D match, TRBD1 (5 bases). The length of the CDR3 is 14 residues. The germline V and J ends were trimmed by 6 bases and 2 bases, with 14 bases remaining between them. The germline V gene encodes CDR1 MNHNS and CDR2 SASEGT.

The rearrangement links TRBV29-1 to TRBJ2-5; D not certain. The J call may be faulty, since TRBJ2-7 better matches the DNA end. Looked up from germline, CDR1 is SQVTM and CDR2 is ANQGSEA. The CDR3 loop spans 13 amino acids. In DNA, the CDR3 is TGCAGCGTGGGGATCCCAGGCTATTACGAGCAGTACTTC. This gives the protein CSVGIPGYYEQYF.

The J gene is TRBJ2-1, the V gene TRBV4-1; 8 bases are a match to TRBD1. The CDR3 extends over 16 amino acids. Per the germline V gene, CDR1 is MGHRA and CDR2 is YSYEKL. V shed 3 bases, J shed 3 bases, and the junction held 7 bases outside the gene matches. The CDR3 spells CASSQGDRGNYNEQFF. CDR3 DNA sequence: TGCGCCAGCAGCCAGGGAGACAGGGGCAACTACAATGAGCAGTTCTTC.

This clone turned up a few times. CDR3 protein: CASTLAGVGGQETQYF. The CDR3 bases are TGTGCCAGCACACTAGCGGGAGTTGGAGGGCAAGAGACCCAGTACTTC. The rearrangement joins TRBV18 to TRBJ2-5; 11 nucleotides line up with TRBD2. Trimming cost V 8 bases and J 2 bases; bases outside gene matches: 10. Per germline, CDR1 KGHSH and CDR2 LQKENI. This CDR3 is built from 16 residues.

The CDR3 DNA follows: TGTGCCAGCAGCTTAGGGTCCGGGACAGGGGGCGCATCGAGGGCTTTCTTT. Its protein product is CASSLGSGTGGASRAFF. The chain employs TRBV5-4 and TRBJ1-1, with TRBD1 identical over 12 bases. The junction had 16 bases not matched to a gene; V was cut back by 2 bases and J by 11 bases. In germline, CDR1 is SGHNT, CDR2 YYREEE (reference sequence). The CDR3 is made up of 17 amino acids.

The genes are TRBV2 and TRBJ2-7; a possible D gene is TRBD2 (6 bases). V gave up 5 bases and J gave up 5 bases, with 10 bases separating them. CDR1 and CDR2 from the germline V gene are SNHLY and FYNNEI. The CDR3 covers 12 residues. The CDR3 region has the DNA TGTGCCAGCAGTTCGACGGGGGACGAGCAGTACTTC. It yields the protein CASSSTGDEQYF.

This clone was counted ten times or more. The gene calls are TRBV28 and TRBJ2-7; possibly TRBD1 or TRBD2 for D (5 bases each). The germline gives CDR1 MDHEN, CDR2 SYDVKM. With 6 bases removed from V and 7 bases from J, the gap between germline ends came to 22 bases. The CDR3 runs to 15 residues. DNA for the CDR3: TGTGCCAGCAGGGGGTCGAACGGGGCCGGTGTTGAGCAGTACTTC. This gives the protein CASRGSNGAGVEQYF.

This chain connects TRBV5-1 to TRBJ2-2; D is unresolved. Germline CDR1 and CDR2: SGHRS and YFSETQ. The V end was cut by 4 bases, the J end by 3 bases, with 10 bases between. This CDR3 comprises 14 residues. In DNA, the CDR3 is TGCGCCAGCAGCCCTGACCCCGACACCGGGGAGCTGTTTTTT. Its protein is CASSPDPDTGELFF.

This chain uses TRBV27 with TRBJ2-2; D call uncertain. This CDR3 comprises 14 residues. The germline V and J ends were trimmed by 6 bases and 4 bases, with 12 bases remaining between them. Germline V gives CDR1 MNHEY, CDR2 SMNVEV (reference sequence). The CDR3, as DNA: TGTGCCAGCAGGGGCAGGAGAGCCACCGGGGAGCTGTTTTTT. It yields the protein CASRGRRATGELFF.

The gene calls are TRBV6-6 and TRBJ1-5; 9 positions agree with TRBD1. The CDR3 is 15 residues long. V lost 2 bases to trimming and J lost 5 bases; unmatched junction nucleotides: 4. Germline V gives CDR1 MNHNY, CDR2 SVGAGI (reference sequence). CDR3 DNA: TGTGCCAGCAGTTACGTGACAGGGGGAGATCAGCCCCAGCATTTT. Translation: CASSYVTGGDQPQHF.

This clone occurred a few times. The CDR3 DNA follows: TGTGCCAGCAGCGACGGGACAGTTTACAATCAGCCCCAGCATTTT. Its protein is CASSDGTVYNQPQHF. The chain joins TRBV6-6 to TRBJ1-5; 7 bases line up with TRBD1. The junction had 8 bases not matched to a gene; V was cut back by 6 bases and J by 3 bases. The CDR3 sequence is 15 residues long. CDR1 MNHNY and CDR2 SVGAGI come from the germline V gene (reference sequence).